This T cell receptor beta chain was sequenced for a study of beta chain features in type 1 diabetes. Study context: When patients were set against healthy donors, age, gender and cell yields were similar.

The authors reverse transcribed all of the isolated RNA, so sequencing captured expressed TCRB transcripts. TCRdb keeps only in-frame clones here, not all; method: immunoSEQ multiplex PCR. This repertoire shows under 950,000 clones, 15% to 20% found once; its top ten account for 0.02% to 0.03%. Findings of the study overall: In type 1 diabetes patients, VDJ junctions had fewer insertions; deletions at these junctions were more frequent.

Comments on this clone: Its specificity is unknown.

Germline loops: CDR1 MGHRA, CDR2 YSYEKL. Trimming cost V 0 bases and J 2 bases; bases outside gene matches: 7. This CDR3 is built from 17 residues. The source material was naive CD4+ T cells from blood. The V and J genes are TRBV4-1 and TRBJ2-5, with 9 nucleotides matching TRBD2. The TCR was taken from a woman in her late teens or twenties in good health. The CDR3 is CASSQERLAEQQETQYF. The CDR3 nucleotides read TGCGCCAGCAGCCAAGAAAGACTAGCGGAGCAACAAGAGACCCAGTACTTC.